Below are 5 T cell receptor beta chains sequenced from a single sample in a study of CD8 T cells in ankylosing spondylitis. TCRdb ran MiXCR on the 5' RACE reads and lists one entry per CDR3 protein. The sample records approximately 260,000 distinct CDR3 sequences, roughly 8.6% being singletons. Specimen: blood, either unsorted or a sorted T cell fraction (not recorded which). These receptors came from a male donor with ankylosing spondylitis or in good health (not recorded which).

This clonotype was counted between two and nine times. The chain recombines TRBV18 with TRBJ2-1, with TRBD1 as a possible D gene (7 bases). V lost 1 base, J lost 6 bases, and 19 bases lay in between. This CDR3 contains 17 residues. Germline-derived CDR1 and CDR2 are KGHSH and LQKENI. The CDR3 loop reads CASSPLSRRRGPNEQFF. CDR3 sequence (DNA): TGTGCCAGCTCACCACTCTCGAGGAGGAGGGGGCCCAATGAGCAGTTCTTC.

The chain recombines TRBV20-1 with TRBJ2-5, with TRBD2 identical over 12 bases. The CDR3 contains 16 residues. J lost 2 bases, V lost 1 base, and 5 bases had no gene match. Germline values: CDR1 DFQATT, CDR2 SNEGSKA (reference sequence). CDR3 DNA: TGCAGTGCTAGAGGACTAGCGGGGGCGGAGCAAGAGACCCAGTACTTC. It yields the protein CSARGLAGAEQETQYF.

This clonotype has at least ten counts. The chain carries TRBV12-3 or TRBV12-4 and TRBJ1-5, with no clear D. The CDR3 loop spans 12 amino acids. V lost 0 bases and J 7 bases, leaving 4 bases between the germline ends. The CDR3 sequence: CASSLAGQPQHF. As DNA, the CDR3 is TGTGCCAGCAGTTTAGCGGGCCAGCCCCAGCATTTT.

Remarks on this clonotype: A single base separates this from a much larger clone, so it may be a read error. The CDR3: CASSRGTAGNTICF. The CDR3 bases are TGTGCCAGCAGCCGCGGGACAGCTGGAAACACCATATGTTTT. V usage is TRBV5-6 and J usage is TRBJ1-3; 7 bases align to TRBD1. Germline V CDR1 and CDR2: SGHDT, YYEEEE. The CDR3 covers 14 residues.

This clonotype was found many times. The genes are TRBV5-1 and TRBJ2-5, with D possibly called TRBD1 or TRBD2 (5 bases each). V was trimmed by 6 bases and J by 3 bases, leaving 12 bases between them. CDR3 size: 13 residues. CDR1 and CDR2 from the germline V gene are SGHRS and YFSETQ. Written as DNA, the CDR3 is TGCGCCAGCAAACCGGGACCCGAAGAGACCCAGTACTTC. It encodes CASKPGPEETQYF.